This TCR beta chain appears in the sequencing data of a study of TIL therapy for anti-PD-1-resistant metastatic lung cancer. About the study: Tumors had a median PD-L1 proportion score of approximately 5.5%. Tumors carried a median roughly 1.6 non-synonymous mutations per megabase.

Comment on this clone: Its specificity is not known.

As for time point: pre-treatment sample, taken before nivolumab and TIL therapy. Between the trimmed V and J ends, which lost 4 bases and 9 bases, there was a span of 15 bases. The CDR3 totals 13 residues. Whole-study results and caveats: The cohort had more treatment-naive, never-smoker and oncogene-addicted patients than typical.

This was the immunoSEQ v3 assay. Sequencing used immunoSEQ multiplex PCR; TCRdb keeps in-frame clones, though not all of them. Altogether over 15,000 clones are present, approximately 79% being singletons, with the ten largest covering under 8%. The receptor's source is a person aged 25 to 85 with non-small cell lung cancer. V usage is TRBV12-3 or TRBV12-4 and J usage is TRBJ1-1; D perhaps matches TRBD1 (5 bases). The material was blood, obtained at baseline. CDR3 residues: CASSSSFGGKAFF. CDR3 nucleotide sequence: TGTGCCAGCAGTTCTTCATTCGGGGGTAAAGCTTTCTTT.